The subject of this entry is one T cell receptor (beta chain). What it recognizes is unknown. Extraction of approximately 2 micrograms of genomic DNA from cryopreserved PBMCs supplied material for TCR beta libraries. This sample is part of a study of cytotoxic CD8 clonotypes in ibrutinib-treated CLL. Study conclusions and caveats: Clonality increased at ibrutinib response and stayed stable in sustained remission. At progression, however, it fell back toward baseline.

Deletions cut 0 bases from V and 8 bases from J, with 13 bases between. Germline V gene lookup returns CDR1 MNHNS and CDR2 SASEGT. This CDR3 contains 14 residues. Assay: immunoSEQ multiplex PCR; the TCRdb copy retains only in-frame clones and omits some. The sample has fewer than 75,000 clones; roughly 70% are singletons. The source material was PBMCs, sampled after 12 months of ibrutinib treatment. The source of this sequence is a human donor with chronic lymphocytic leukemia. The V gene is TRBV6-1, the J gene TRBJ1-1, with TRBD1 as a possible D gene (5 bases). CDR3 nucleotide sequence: TGTGCCAGCAGTGAAGCTAGGGGTCGGGGCGAAGCTTTCTTT. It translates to CASSEARGRGEAFF.